Each of the 13 T cell receptor beta chains below was sequenced from the same sample in a study of T-cell reconstitution after alpha-beta-depleted transplantation in children. A TCRbeta library incorporating unique molecular identifiers was prepared. TCRdb itself ran the PCR reads through MiXCR, one entry per CDR3 protein. The table shows about a million distinct CDR3 sequences, with roughly 29% occurring only once. The sequencing here drew on PBMCs, mostly from graft donor cells, taken 360 days after TCRalphabeta/CD19-depleted stem cell transplant. The source of these receptors is a boy under two years old who had a stem cell transplant for SCID, so the T cells may come from the graft donor.

V usage is TRBV3-1 and J usage is TRBJ2-7; 10 bases match TRBD2. Germline-derived CDR1 and CDR2 are LGHDT and YNNKEL (reference sequence). The CDR3 totals 16 residues. J lost 2 bases, V lost 4 bases, and 8 bases had no gene match. The CDR3 is CASSLYSGGRAYEQYF. The CDR3 DNA follows: TGTGCCAGCAGCCTTTATAGCGGGGGGCGAGCCTACGAGCAGTACTTC.

Only a few counts were recorded for this clonotype. The DNA for the CDR3 is TGTGCCAGCAGTTCCCCAGGACAGCCTAACACTGAAGCTTTCTTT. Protein: CASSSPGQPNTEAFF. The V and J genes are TRBV12-3 or TRBV12-4 and TRBJ1-1, with D possibly TRBD1 on 6 matching bases. The CDR3 has 15 amino acids. V was trimmed by 4 bases and J by 2 bases, leaving 14 bases between them.

The gene calls are TRBV7-2 and TRBJ2-3; D may be TRBD2 (7 bases). V was clipped by 1 base and J by 5 bases, with 13 bases between them. The germline V gene encodes CDR1 SGHTA and CDR2 FQGNSA. The CDR3 has 15 amino acids. The CDR3 DNA sequence: TGTGCCAGCAGCTTAGTGGGGGGGCGGGGAGATACGCAGTATTTT. This sequence encodes CASSLVGGRGDTQYF.

This clonotype has only a few counts. The chain recombines TRBV4-1 with TRBJ2-2, with 8 nucleotides matching TRBD2. CDR3 length equals 19 residues. The germline V gene has CDR1 MGHRA and CDR2 YSYEKL. V lost 3 bases and J lost 2; bases outside the gene matches: 14. The CDR3 region has the DNA TGCGCCAGCAGCCATCTCGTATTCAAGCGGGGGTTCAACACCGGGGAGCTGTTTTTT. Its translation: CASSHLVFKRGFNTGELFF.

This clonotype turned up a few times. The chain joins TRBV7-2 to TRBJ2-5; a possible D gene is TRBD2 (6 bases). There are 12 residues in the CDR3. CDR1 and CDR2 from the germline V gene are SGHTA and FQGNSA. Trimming took 6 bases from V and 5 from J, leaving 10 bases between them. In nucleotides, the CDR3 is TGTGCCAGCAGGACACGGGGGGAGACCCAGTACTTC. It codes for CASRTRGETQYF.

This clonotype appeared a few times. The chain uses TRBV6-1 and TRBJ2-1, with no clear D. The CDR3 is 15 residues long. V was clipped by 3 bases and J by 0 bases, with 9 bases between them. Germline lookup yields CDR1 MNHNS and CDR2 SASEGT. The CDR3 sequence: CASSDRTFSYNEQFF. CDR3 nucleotides: TGTGCCAGCAGTGACCGGACGTTCTCCTACAATGAGCAGTTCTTC.

The chain recombines TRBV12-3 or TRBV12-4 with TRBJ2-7, with TRBD1 identical over 8 bases. J gave up 0 bases and V 5 bases, and 6 bases lay outside the gene matches. This CDR3 spans 15 amino acids. CDR3 coding DNA: TGTGCCAGCAGTATGCGACAGGGGAGCTCCTACGAGCAGTACTTC. It specifies CASSMRQGSSYEQYF.

This clonotype turned up a few times. The CDR3 DNA sequence: TGCAGCGTAGTAACTAGCGTTGAGCAGTTCTTC. Its translation is CSVVTSVEQFF. V usage is TRBV29-1 and J usage is TRBJ2-1; 7 bases are a match to TRBD2. There are 11 residues in the CDR3. J lost 9 bases, V lost 6 bases, and 5 bases had no gene match. From germline, CDR1 is SQVTM and CDR2 ANQGSEA.

This clonotype turned up a few times. The chain has TRBV27 and TRBJ2-7; D is possibly TRBD2 (6 bases). V was cut by 5 bases and J by 2 bases, with 19 bases left in between. This CDR3 has 16 residues. Per germline, CDR1 MNHEY and CDR2 SMNVEV (reference sequence). The CDR3 nucleotides read TGTGCCAGCAGTCCTCTTGGGACTGGGCGAACCTACGAGCAGTACTTC. Amino acids: CASSPLGTGRTYEQYF.

The chain employs TRBV12-3 or TRBV12-4 and TRBJ1-3; TRBD1 matches at 10 bases. The CDR3 has 15 amino acids. The V gene end was trimmed by 8 bases and the J gene end by 0 bases; junction bases not matched to a gene: 4. The CDR3 nucleotides read TGTGCCAGCGGGGGACAGGGGCACTCTGGAAACACCATATATTTT. Its protein product is CASGGQGHSGNTIYF.

This sequence joins TRBV7-9 and TRBJ2-7; TRBD2 matches 7 bases. V was pared by 5 bases and J by 6 bases, with 7 bases of the junction left unmatched. This CDR3 spans 13 amino acids. CDR1 and CDR2 from the germline V gene are SEHNR and FQNEAQ (reference sequence). CDR3 in amino acids: CASSRREVLEQYF. CDR3 DNA sequence: TGTGCCAGCAGCCGTCGGGAGGTACTCGAGCAGTACTTC.

The V gene is TRBV4-2, the J gene TRBJ2-7; 7 bases map to TRBD2. V dropped 0 bases and J dropped 7; count of bases not matched to a gene: 6. There are 14 residues in the CDR3. The germline V gene encodes CDR1 LGHNA and CDR2 YNFKEQ. Here the CDR3 reads CASSQDGRVVEQYF. The CDR3 region has the DNA TGTGCCAGCAGCCAAGATGGGAGGGTCGTGGAGCAGTACTTC.

This sequence joins TRBV7-9 and TRBJ1-2; tentative D call: TRBD1 (5 bases). Trimming cost V 4 bases and J 4 bases, with 10 bases left between them. Germline CDR1 is SEHNR and CDR2 is FQNEAQ (reference sequence). The CDR3 extends over 13 amino acids. In nucleotides, the CDR3 is TGTGCCAGCAGCTCGGGACGCAGCTATGGCTACACCTTC. Translating it yields CASSSGRSYGYTF. The whole variable domain, filled in from reference TRBV7-9 and TRBJ1-2, reads DTGVSQNPRHKITKRGQNVTFRCDPISEHNRLYWYRQTLGQGPEFLTYFQNEAQLEKSRLLSDRFSAERPKGSFSTLEIQRTEQGDSAMYLCASSSGRSYGYTFGSGTRLTVV.